The TCR beta chain under discussion was sequenced for a study of post-analysis software for immune sequencing data. Study-wide results and caveats: There were several TRBV segments more frequent in patients than controls, and TRBV5-6, TRBV5-1 and TRBV20-1 were among them.

This clonotype was counted a few times. Antigen specificity is unknown. Incorporated into the TCR beta cDNA libraries were unique molecular identifiers, which served to reduce PCR and sequencing biases. T cells numbering about 0.85 to 11 million yielded cDNA molecules that totaled some 500,000. TCRdb re-called the PCR reads through MiXCR, storing one row per CDR3 protein. This repertoire shows about 460,000 distinct CDR3 sequences, nearly 45% found once; its top ten account for around an eighth. Looked up from germline, CDR1 is SGDLS and CDR2 is YYNGEE. The CDR3 is 16 amino acids. The V and J ends lost 2 bases and 3 bases, in that order; junction bases with no gene match: 5.

Specimen: blood. The V and J genes are TRBV9 and TRBJ1-6, with 7 bases aligning to TRBD1. The TCR comes from a girl between 5 and 17 years old with multiple sclerosis. The CDR3 DNA sequence: TGTGCCAGCAGCGTCGCCAGGGACAGCTATAATTCACCCCTCCACTTT. Its protein is CASSVARDSYNSPLHF. The full variable domain, its missing parts supplied by reference TRBV9 and TRBJ1-6, is DSGVTQTPKHLITATGQRVTLRCSPRSGDLSVYWYQQSLDQGLQFLIQYYNGEERAKGNILERFSAQQFPDLHSELNLSSLELGDSALYFCASSVARDSYNSPLHFGNGTRLTVT.